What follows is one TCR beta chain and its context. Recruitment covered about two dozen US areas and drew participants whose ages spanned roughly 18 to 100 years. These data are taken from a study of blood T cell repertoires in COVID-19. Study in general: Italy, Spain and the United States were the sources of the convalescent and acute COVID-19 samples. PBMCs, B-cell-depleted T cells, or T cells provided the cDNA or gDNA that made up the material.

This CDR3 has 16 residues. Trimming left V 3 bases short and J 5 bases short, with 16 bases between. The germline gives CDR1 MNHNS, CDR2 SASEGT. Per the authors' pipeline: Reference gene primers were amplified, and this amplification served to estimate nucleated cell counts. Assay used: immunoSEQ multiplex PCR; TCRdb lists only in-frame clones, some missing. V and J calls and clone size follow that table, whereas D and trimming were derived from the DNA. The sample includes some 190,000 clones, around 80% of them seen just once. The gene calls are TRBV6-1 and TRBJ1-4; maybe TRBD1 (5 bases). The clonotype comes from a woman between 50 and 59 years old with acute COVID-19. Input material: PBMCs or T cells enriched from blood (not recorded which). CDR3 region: CASSDPRTSQNEKLFF. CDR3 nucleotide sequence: TGTGCCAGCAGTGACCCACGGACAAGCCAAAATGAAAAACTGTTTTTT.